The 31 T cell receptor beta chains below all came from one sample that was sequenced in a study of blood T cell repertoires in COVID-19. The table came from immunoSEQ multiplex PCR; TCRdb's copy has only in-frame clones and leaves some out. The data show 30,000 to 45,000 clones, with around four fifths seen just once and approximately 15% held by the top ten. The specimen was peripheral blood. These receptors were taken from a human donor in a cohort sampled during active COVID-19.

The V gene is TRBV24-1, the J gene TRBJ2-5; the D gene is possibly TRBD2 (7 bases). The length of the CDR3 is 15 residues. The germline CDR1 and CDR2 sequences are KGHDR and SFDVKD. Trimming removed 2 bases at V and 5 bases at J, with 14 bases between. The CDR3, as DNA: TGTGCCACCAGTGATTCTGGGGGGGCCGGGGAGACCCAGTACTTC. This gives the protein CATSDSGGAGETQYF.

The chain recombines TRBV5-1 with TRBJ2-3; D is undetermined. The CDR3 covers 14 residues. Per the germline V gene, CDR1 is SGHRS and CDR2 is YFSETQ. The V end lost 4 bases, the J end lost 1 base, and 10 bases lay between the germline ends. The CDR3 region is CASSPDGRTDTQYF. CDR3 bases: TGCGCCAGCAGCCCGGATGGGCGCACAGATACGCAGTATTTT. The entire variable domain, with the rest obtained from reference TRBV5-1 and TRBJ2-3, is as follows: KAGVTQTPRYLIKTRGQQVTLSCSPISGHRSVSWYQQTPGQGLQFLFEYFSETQRNKGNFPGRFSGRQFSNSRSEMNVSTLELGDSALYLCASSPDGRTDTQYFGPGTRLTVL.

The chain is built from TRBV19 and TRBJ2-2; TRBD2 aligns across 8 bases. Losses at the gene ends were 5 bases for V and 7 bases for J; bases not matched to a gene: 9. From germline, CDR1 is LNHDA and CDR2 SQIVND (reference sequence). This CDR3 comprises 15 residues. This chain's CDR3 is CASSLRGGSGGELFF. CDR3 sequence (DNA): TGTGCCAGTAGTTTACGCGGGGGGTCCGGCGGGGAGCTGTTTTTT. The complete variable domain, with remaining parts taken from reference TRBV19 and TRBJ2-2, reads DGGITQSPKYLFRKEGQNVTLSCEQNLNHDAMYWYRQDPGQGLRLIYYSQIVNDFQKGDIAEGYSVSREKKESFPLTVTSAQKNPTAFYLCASSLRGGSGGELFFGEGSRLTVL.

This clone was seen a few times. The gene calls are TRBV27 and TRBJ1-2, with D possibly matching TRBD1 (6 bases). Trimming cost V 9 bases and J 3 bases, with 11 bases left between them. From germline, CDR1 is MNHEY and CDR2 SMNVEV (reference sequence). The CDR3 extends over 12 amino acids. The CDR3: CASRTDYYGYTF. The CDR3 DNA reads as TGTGCCAGTAGGACAGACTACTATGGCTACACCTTC.

This rearrangement joins TRBV9 to TRBJ2-2, with D unclear. Looked up from germline, CDR1 is SGDLS and CDR2 is YYNGEE. This CDR3 contains 16 residues. Trimming removed 0 bases from V and 2 bases from J, with 11 bases in between. The CDR3, as DNA: TGTGCCAGCAGCGTAGAGTCCCTAGAAAACACCGGGGAGCTGTTTTTT. Its translation is CASSVESLENTGELFF.

The V gene is TRBV4-3, the J gene TRBJ1-2; TRBD1 matches at 7 bases. The CDR3 runs to 15 residues. CDR1 and CDR2 (germline): LGHNA, YSLEER. Losses at the gene ends were 0 bases for V and 5 bases for J; bases not matched to a gene: 6. For the CDR3, the DNA is TGCGCCAGCAGCCAAGACGCCGGGACAGCTTATGGCTACACCTTC. This gives the protein CASSQDAGTAYGYTF.

The DNA for the CDR3 is TGTGCCAGCAGCCAATCGAGGACAGCCCCCTATGGCTACACCTTC. It yields the protein CASSQSRTAPYGYTF. V usage is TRBV16 and J usage is TRBJ1-2, with D perhaps matching TRBD1 (6 bases). This CDR3 has 15 amino acids. Trimming pared 0 bases from V and 4 bases from J, leaving 12 bases between. Germline-derived CDR1 and CDR2 are KGHSY and FQNENV.

This chain joins TRBV5-6 and TRBJ1-3; 8 nucleotides line up with TRBD1. V shed 5 bases and J 4 bases; nucleotides not matched to a gene: 5. Germline CDR1 and CDR2: SGHDT and YYEEEE. The CDR3 has 14 residues. For the CDR3, the DNA is TGTGCCAGCAGTCAGGGGGCTTTCGGAAACACCATATATTTT. Protein: CASSQGAFGNTIYF.

The chain has TRBV5-6 and TRBJ2-1; D perhaps matches TRBD2 (5 bases). The CDR3 has 13 residues. V was clipped by 4 bases and J by 7 bases, with 12 bases between them. From germline, CDR1 is SGHDT and CDR2 YYEEEE. CDR3 loop: CASSRLRGNEQFF. The CDR3 DNA is TGTGCCAGCAGCCGTCTGAGAGGGAATGAGCAGTTCTTC.

The gene calls are TRBV7-9 and TRBJ2-2, with 10 positions matching TRBD1. Germline assignment: CDR1 SEHNR and CDR2 FQNEAQ (reference sequence). CDR3 size: 17 residues. J gave up 7 bases and V 4 bases, and 12 bases lay outside the gene matches. CDR3: CASSSRWDRGVDGELFF. The DNA for the CDR3 is TGTGCCAGCAGCTCCCGATGGGACAGGGGAGTGGACGGGGAGCTGTTTTTT.

This chain joins TRBV9 and TRBJ2-3; TRBD2 agrees at 8 bases. This CDR3 contains 15 residues. From germline, CDR1 is SGDLS and CDR2 YYNGEE. The V segment lost 3 bases and the J segment 5 bases; nucleotides outside the gene matches: 8. Here the CDR3 reads CASSGSGAVGDTQYF. As DNA, the CDR3 is TGTGCCAGCAGCGGTAGCGGGGCCGTGGGAGATACGCAGTATTTT.

Only one count was recorded for this clone. V and J are TRBV28 and TRBJ1-6; TRBD1 agrees at 7 bases. V lost 6 bases and J lost 3; bases outside the gene matches: 8. The germline V gene has CDR1 MDHEN and CDR2 SYDVKM. There are 16 residues in the CDR3. The CDR3 nucleotides are TGTGCCAGCAGCTCACGACAGGGTAACTATAATTCACCCCTCCACTTT. This sequence encodes CASSSRQGNYNSPLHF.

The V call is TRBV29-1, the J call TRBJ1-1; TRBD1 might be the D (5 bases). CDR1 is SQVTM and CDR2 is ANQGSEA in the germline V gene. Trimming shortened V by 5 bases and J by 1 base, and 11 bases separated the two germline ends. The length of the CDR3 is 13 residues. The CDR3 DNA reads TGCAGCGTTAGGCAGGGAGGGAACACTGAAGCTTTCTTT. Translated: CSVRQGGNTEAFF.

This clone appeared once. In nucleotides, the CDR3 is TGTGCCAGCAGCTTAGGAGGGGGGGCCGCCTACGAGCAGTACTTC. This translates into CASSLGGGAAYEQYF. The V call is TRBV7-2, the J call TRBJ2-7; the D gene is possibly TRBD2 (7 bases). CDR3 length: 15 residues. V lost 1 base and J 2 bases, leaving 12 bases between the germline ends. The germline V gene encodes CDR1 SGHTA and CDR2 FQGNSA.

The chain joins TRBV12-3 or TRBV12-4 to TRBJ1-5; D unclear. The CDR3 extends over 11 amino acids. V was clipped by 9 bases and J by 4 bases, with 7 bases between them. CDR3 residues: CASADNQPQHF. CDR3 nucleotide sequence: TGTGCCAGTGCGGATAATCAGCCCCAGCATTTT.

This clone showed up just a few times. The J gene is TRBJ2-1, the V gene TRBV7-9, with D maybe TRBD2 (6 bases). This CDR3 has 14 amino acids. Trimming cost V 7 bases and J 5 bases, with 15 bases left between them. In germline, CDR1 is SEHNR, CDR2 FQNEAQ (reference sequence). CDR3 region: CASNLGTGDNEQFF. The DNA for the CDR3 is TGTGCCAGCAACCTCGGGACGGGAGACAATGAGCAGTTCTTC. The full variable domain, its missing parts supplied by reference TRBV7-9 and TRBJ2-1, is DTGVSQNPRHKITKRGQNVTFRCDPISEHNRLYWYRQTLGQGPEFLTYFQNEAQLEKSRLLSDRFSAERPKGSFSTLEIQRTEQGDSAMYLCASNLGTGDNEQFFGPGTRLTVL.

This sequence joins TRBV5-5 and TRBJ1-4; D is uncertain. Trimming took 4 bases from V and 5 from J, leaving 9 bases between them. The germline V gene has CDR1 SGHKS and CDR2 YYEKEE (reference sequence). This CDR3 spans 13 amino acids. This chain's CDR3 is CASSLFSNEKLFF. CDR3 sequence (DNA): TGTGCCAGCAGCCTGTTTAGCAATGAAAAACTGTTTTTT.

This clone was counted between two and nine times. The chain uses TRBV12-5 and TRBJ1-5, with 8 bases matching TRBD1. The CDR3 is made up of 20 amino acids. In germline, CDR1 is LGHNT, CDR2 FRNRAP. Trimming cost V 4 bases and J 2 bases; bases outside gene matches: 19. This chain's CDR3 is CASGWTGRGVLLEGNQPQHF. As DNA, the CDR3 is TGTGCTAGTGGTTGGACAGGGCGTGGAGTGCTGCTGGAAGGCAATCAGCCCCAGCATTTT. The full variable domain, rest sourced from reference TRBV12-5 and TRBJ1-5, is DARVTQTPRHKVTEMGQEVTMRCQPILGHNTVFWYRQTMMQGLELLAYFRNRAPLDDSGMPKDRFSAEMPDATLATLKIQPSEPRDSAVYFCASGWTGRGVLLEGNQPQHFGDGTRLSIL.

The chain carries TRBV3-1 (or the pseudogene TRBV3-2) and TRBJ1-5; unclear D gene. Between the trimmed V and J ends, which lost 4 bases and 1 base, there was a span of 8 bases. The CDR3 loop spans 14 amino acids. Germline CDR1 reads LGHDT; CDR2 reads YNNKEL (reference sequence). The CDR3 DNA sequence: TGTGCCAGCAGCCGATACACCAGCAATCAGCCCCAGCATTTT. This gives the protein CASSRYTSNQPQHF.

This chain uses TRBV5-1 with TRBJ2-2; no clear D. Germline V gene lookup returns CDR1 SGHRS and CDR2 YFSETQ. Trimming stripped 0 bases from V and 3 bases from J, with 6 bases between. The CDR3 consists of 14 residues. The CDR3 DNA reads as TGCGCCAGCAGCTTGGGAGGAGACACCGGGGAGCTGTTTTTT. Translating gives CASSLGGDTGELFF.

This clone showed up just a few times. This chain joins TRBV30 and TRBJ2-7; D not resolved. The V end was cut by 0 bases, the J end by 6 bases, with 12 bases between. The germline CDR1 and CDR2 sequences are GTSNPN and SVGIG (reference sequence). The CDR3 consists of 13 residues. The CDR3 coding sequence is TGTGCCTGGAGTGTCTTCACTCCCGCCGAGCAGTACTTC. This translates into CAWSVFTPAEQYF.

This clone occurred a few times. J is TRBJ1-3 and V is TRBV6-6; D perhaps matches TRBD1 (5 bases). This CDR3 contains 14 residues. Trimming took off 5 bases at V and 0 bases at J, with 8 bases between the two ends. Germline V gives CDR1 MNHNY, CDR2 SVGAGI (reference sequence). For the CDR3, the DNA is TGTGCCAGCAGTGGACAACCCTCTGGAAACACCATATATTTT. It translates to CASSGQPSGNTIYF.

J is TRBJ1-3 and V is TRBV27; D might be TRBD1 (6 bases). The CDR3 loop spans 19 amino acids. Trimming pared 1 base from V and 4 bases from J, leaving 23 bases between. Germline V gives CDR1 MNHEY, CDR2 SMNVEV (reference sequence). Written as DNA, the CDR3 is TGTGCCAGCAGTTTATACCCCCCGGGACAACTTCCCGTGGGAAACACCATATATTTT. The encoded protein is CASSLYPPGQLPVGNTIYF.

V usage is TRBV5-6 and J usage is TRBJ1-1; D uncertain. Trimming left V 2 bases short and J 6 bases short, with 8 bases between. In germline, CDR1 is SGHDT, CDR2 YYEEEE. This CDR3 contains 12 residues. The CDR3 here is CASSFIEAEAFF. Written as DNA, the CDR3 is TGTGCCAGCAGCTTTATTGAGGCTGAAGCTTTCTTT.

The chain links TRBV7-3 to TRBJ2-1; TRBD1 aligns across 7 bases. The trim removed 5 bases at V and 10 bases at J, leaving 11 bases unmatched. From germline, CDR1 is SGHTA and CDR2 FQGTGA. The CDR3 length is 14 residues. The CDR3 sequence is CASSRKQQGYEQFF. The DNA of the CDR3 is TGTGCCAGCAGCCGCAAACAACAGGGGTACGAGCAGTTCTTC.

The chain couples TRBV5-1 to TRBJ1-5; 7 positions match TRBD1. This CDR3 is built from 14 residues. Germline-derived CDR1 and CDR2 are SGHRS and YFSETQ. After removal of 4 bases from V and 2 bases from J, the junction contained 3 bases not matched to a gene. The CDR3 loop reads CASSTGTGNQPQHF. In DNA form, the CDR3 reads TGCGCCAGCAGCACTGGGACAGGCAATCAGCCCCAGCATTTT.

A few counts support this clone. This chain uses TRBV11-2 with TRBJ2-3; no clear D gene. CDR1 is SGHAT, CDR2 FQNNGV, per germline. The CDR3 runs to 12 residues. Trimming stripped 3 bases from V and 2 bases from J, with 3 bases between. CDR3 residues: CASSFYTDTQYF. The CDR3 nucleotides read TGTGCCAGCAGCTTCTACACAGATACGCAGTATTTT.

This chain uses TRBV5-1 with TRBJ1-1; 9 bases line up with TRBD1. Trimming took 4 bases from V and 9 from J; bases not matched to a gene: 10. This CDR3 contains 14 residues. The V gene's germline CDR1 is SGHRS and CDR2 YFSETQ. The CDR3 loop is CASSEGDRATQAFF. CDR3 DNA: TGCGCCAGCAGCGAGGGGGACAGGGCTACCCAAGCTTTCTTT.

V gene TRBV7-9 combines with J gene TRBJ2-1; D perhaps matches TRBD2 (6 bases). V was clipped by 5 bases and J by 6 bases, with 11 bases between them. The germline V gene has CDR1 SEHNR and CDR2 FQNEAQ (reference sequence). CDR3 length: 13 residues. The CDR3 DNA reads TGTGCCAGCAGCCTCCTACTAGCCAATGAGCAGTTCTTC. As protein: CASSLLLANEQFF. The entire variable domain, with the rest obtained from reference TRBV7-9 and TRBJ2-1, is as follows: DTGVSQNPRHKITKRGQNVTFRCDPISEHNRLYWYRQTLGQGPEFLTYFQNEAQLEKSRLLSDRFSAERPKGSFSTLEIQRTEQGDSAMYLCASSLLLANEQFFGPGTRLTVL.

V usage is TRBV16 and J usage is TRBJ2-7, with unresolved D. The CDR3 has 13 residues. Germline assignment: CDR1 KGHSY and CDR2 FQNENV. The V end lost 4 bases, the J end lost 3 bases, and 10 bases lay between the germline ends. The CDR3 here is CASSLPTGYEQYF. The CDR3 DNA reads TGTGCCAGCAGCCTGCCAACGGGCTACGAGCAGTACTTC. The variable domain in full, with the rest retrieved from reference TRBV16 and TRBJ2-7, is GEEVAQTPKHLVRGEGQKAKLYCAPIKGHSYVFWYQQVLKNEFKFLISFQNENVFDETGMPKERFSAKCLPNSPCSLEIQATKLEDSAVYFCASSLPTGYEQYFGPGTRLTVT.

This sequence joins TRBV24-1 and TRBJ2-1, with D possibly matching TRBD2 (7 bases). Germline V gene data show CDR1 as KGHDR and CDR2 as SFDVKD. V lost 1 base and J lost 2, with 17 bases in between. This CDR3 has 18 amino acids. The CDR3 spells CATSDFGLGGRTYNEQFF. The CDR3 DNA reads TGTGCCACCAGTGATTTCGGTTTGGGGGGGCGGACCTACAATGAGCAGTTCTTC.